This T cell receptor (beta chain) appears in the sequencing data of a study of monozygotic twins with inflammatory bowel disease (dated by TCRdb to the late 2010s). Background on the whole study: A total of roughly 28 monozygotic twin pairs were included in the full study, comprising nine German pairs (four IBD-concordant, five IBD-discordant) and 19 IBD-discordant Danish pairs. Disease-associated traits were sought mainly through comparisons between IBD patients and their genetically identical healthy co-twins within discordant pairs. Each individual had, on average, about 151 000 unique TCRalpha sequences and 181 000 unique TCRbeta sequences available for analysis. Overall results and qualifications from the work: TCRbeta repertoire diversity, by inverse Simpson index, was decreased in IBD patients compared with their healthy co-twins. Compared with healthy twins, IBD patients had fewer clonotypes in common with other individuals, a difference most pronounced in patients showing signs of disease activity. Different T cell subtypes could not be distinguished in the analysis. The results gave no support for a single strong signal or clonotype linked to IBD. No difference in repertoire similarity was observed between concordant and discordant twins, possibly owing to limited statistical power. Because patients received different immunosuppressive treatments, the repertoires may have picked up extra background noise and variability between individuals.

An approximately 2.5 ml peripheral blood sample was drawn into PAXgene tubes per donor and stored at -80°C. Without T cell sorting, total RNA was isolated from whole blood using the PAXgene blood miRNA kit on an automated QIAcube. Deep TCRalpha and TCRbeta repertoire profiling with unique molecular barcoding was performed on peripheral blood of monozygotic twin pairs concordant or discordant for inflammatory bowel disease. Smoking habits were recorded for all twin pairs, and each individual was classified as a current, former or never smoker. As regards this clonotype: The antigen this receptor binds is unknown.

Library method: 5' RACE. Each TCR library was prepared from around 3,400 ng of total RNA. cDNA was synthesized with SMARTScribe reverse transcriptase in eight separate reactions per sample. Unique molecular identifiers containing a 6-nucleotide sample barcode were introduced through template switching during cDNA synthesis. Amplification of TCRalpha and TCRbeta cDNA involved two nested PCRs of about 15 and 9 cycles, and each PCR was followed by bead purification. Before amplification, cDNA was treated with uracil DNA-glycosylase and purified using the QIAquick PCR purification kit. The second PCR added Illumina TruSeq-compatible adapters along with sample-specific barcodes. Library quality and concentration were checked on TapeStation and Qubit, and libraries were pooled at around 4.7 ng each. The pooled libraries were sequenced with 2 x 100 bp reads and custom sequencing primers on an Illumina HiSeq2500 single-index Rapid Run. The study's processing was this. MiGEC version 1.2.6 was used for UMI-based consensus assembly, which corrected PCR and sequencing errors. MiXCR version 2.1.1 was used to carry out V(D)J alignment, clonotype assembly and CDR3 extraction. Gene usage, clonotype sharing and MAIT/NKT TCR abundance were normalised by analysing the top 1000, 10 000 and 20 000 clonotypes per sample. Diversity was computed as the inverse Simpson index with the vegan R package after downsampling to 27 000 UMIs. Paired Mann-Whitney U tests on discordant twin pairs were used, with Benjamini-Hochberg multiple-testing correction. Each CDR3 protein sequence appears as one entry after TCRdb reprocessed the reads, and no DNA is included. These V and J calls are TCRdb output, not the study's own analysis. The sample table records more than 350,000 distinct CDR3 sequences. 2.4% of the sample is in the top ten clones.

From its cysteine to its phenylalanine, the CDR3 spans 14 amino acids. The DNA is not on file. The germline V gene (reference sequence) yields MNHNY for CDR1 and SVGAGI for CDR2. This TCR was recovered from a human donor with ulcerative colitis or Crohn's disease, or a healthy co-twin of an affected twin (not recorded which). Sequencing input: blood. The receptor chain draws on TRBV6-6 and TRBJ2-3; as DNA is missing, the TRBD1 call by TCRdb cannot be tested. The CDR3 region: CASGQGSNGDTQYF.